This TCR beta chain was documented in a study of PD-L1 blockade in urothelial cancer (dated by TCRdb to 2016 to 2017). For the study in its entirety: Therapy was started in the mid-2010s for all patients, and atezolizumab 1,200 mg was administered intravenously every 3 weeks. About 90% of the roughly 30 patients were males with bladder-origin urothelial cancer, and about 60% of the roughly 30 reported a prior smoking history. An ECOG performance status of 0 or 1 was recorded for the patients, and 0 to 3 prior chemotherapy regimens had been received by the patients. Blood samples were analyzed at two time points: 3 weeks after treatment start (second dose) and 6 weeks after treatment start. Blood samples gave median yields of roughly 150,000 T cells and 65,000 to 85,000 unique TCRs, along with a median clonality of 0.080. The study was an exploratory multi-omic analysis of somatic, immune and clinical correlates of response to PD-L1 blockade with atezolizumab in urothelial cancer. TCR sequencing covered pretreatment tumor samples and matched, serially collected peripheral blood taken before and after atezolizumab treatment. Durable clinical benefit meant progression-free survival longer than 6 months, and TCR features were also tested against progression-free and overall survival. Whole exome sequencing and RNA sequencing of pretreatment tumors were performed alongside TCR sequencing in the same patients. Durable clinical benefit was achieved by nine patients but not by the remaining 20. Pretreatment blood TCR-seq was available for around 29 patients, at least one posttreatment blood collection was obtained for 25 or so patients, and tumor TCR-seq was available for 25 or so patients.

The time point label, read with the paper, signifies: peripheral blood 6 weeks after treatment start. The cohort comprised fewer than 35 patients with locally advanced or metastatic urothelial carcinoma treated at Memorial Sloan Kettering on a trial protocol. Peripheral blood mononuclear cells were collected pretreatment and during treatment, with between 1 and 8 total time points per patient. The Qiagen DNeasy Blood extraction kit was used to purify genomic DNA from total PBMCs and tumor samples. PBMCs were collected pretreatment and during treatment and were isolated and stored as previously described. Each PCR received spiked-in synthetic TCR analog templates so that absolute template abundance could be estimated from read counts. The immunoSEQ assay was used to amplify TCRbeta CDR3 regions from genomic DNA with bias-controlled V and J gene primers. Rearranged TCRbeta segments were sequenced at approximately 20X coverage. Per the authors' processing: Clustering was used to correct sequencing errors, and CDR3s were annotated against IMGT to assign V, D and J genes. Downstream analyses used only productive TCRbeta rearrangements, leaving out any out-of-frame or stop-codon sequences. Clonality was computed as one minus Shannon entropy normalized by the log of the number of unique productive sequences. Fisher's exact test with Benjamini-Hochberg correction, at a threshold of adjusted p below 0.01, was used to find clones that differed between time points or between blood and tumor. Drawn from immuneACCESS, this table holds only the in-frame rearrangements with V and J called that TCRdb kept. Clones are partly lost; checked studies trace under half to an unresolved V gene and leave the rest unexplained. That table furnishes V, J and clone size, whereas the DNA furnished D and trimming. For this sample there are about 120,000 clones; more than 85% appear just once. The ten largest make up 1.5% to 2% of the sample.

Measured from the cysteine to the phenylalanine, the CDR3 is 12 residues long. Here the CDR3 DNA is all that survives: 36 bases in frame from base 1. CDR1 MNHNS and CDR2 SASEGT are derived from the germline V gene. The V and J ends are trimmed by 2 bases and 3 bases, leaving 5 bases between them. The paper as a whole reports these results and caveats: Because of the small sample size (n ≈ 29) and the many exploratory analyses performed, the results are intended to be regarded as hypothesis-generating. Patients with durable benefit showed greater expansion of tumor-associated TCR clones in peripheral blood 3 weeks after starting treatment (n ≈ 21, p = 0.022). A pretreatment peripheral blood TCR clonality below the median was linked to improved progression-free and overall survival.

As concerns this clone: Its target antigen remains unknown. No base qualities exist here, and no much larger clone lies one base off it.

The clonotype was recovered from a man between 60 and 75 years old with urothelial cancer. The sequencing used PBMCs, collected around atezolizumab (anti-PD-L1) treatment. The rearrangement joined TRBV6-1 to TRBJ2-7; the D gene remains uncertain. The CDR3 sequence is CASSESYYEQYF. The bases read TGTGCCAGCAGTGAATCCTACTACGAGCAGTACTTC.